The rows below give T cell receptor beta chains drawn from one sample of a study of beta chain features in type 1 diabetes. TCRdb's table, derived via immunoSEQ multiplex PCR, lists solely in-frame clones and lacks some. The data contain hundreds of thousands of clones, about 14% of them singletons. Sequenced: naive CD4+ T cells from blood. The origin of the receptors is a man in his late teens or twenties in good health. The CDR3 runs from the conserved cysteine through the conserved F or W. D genes are given only for firm matches. Clone size is given for some rows only: seen once, a few or many times, or a class if the clone is expanded.

j_call v_call d_call clone_size cdr3_nt cdr3_aa
TRBJ2-1 TRBV7-9 TRBD2 - TGTGCCAGCAGCTTTAGCGGGATTATGGCTAATGAGCAGTTCTTC CASSFSGIMANEQFF
TRBJ2-1 TRBV7-9 TRBD2 few TGTGCCAGCAGCCCAACACCCGGGACTAGCGGGAGCAATGAGCAGTTCTTC CASSPTPGTSGSNEQFF
TRBJ1-5 TRBV6-5 TRBD1 few TGTGCCAGCAGAGGACAGGGGTTAAATCAGCCCCAGCATTTT CASRGQGLNQPQHF
TRBJ2-3 TRBV9 - few TGTGCCAGCAGCGTAGTTAGCACAGATACGCAGTATTTT CASSVVSTDTQYF
TRBJ2-2 TRBV2 TRBD2 few TGTGCCAGCAGTGAAGAGCGGGGACGGGACGGGGAGCTGTTTTTT CASSEERGRDGELFF
TRBJ2-3 TRBV5-1 TRBD2 - TGCGCCAGCAGCTCACCAGCGGGACCCACAGATACGCAGTATTTT CASSSPAGPTDTQYF
TRBJ2-3 TRBV7-2 - - TGTGCCAGCAGCTCACAGCCGTCGGGGGGCACAGATACGCAGTATTTT CASSSQPSGGTDTQYF
TRBJ2-2 TRBV21-1 - - TGTGCCAGCAGCAAAGGTGGCCACCTGAAGACCGGGGAGCTGTTTTTT CASSKGGHLKTGELFF
TRBJ2-1 TRBV7-9 TRBD1 - TGTGCCAGCAGCCCCGACAGGGCCCCACGCGGCAATGAGCAGTTCTTC CASSPDRAPRGNEQFF
TRBJ2-7 TRBV10-3 TRBD1 few TGTGCCATCAGTGAGCCGAACAGGGGATCCTACGAGCAGTACTTC CAISEPNRGSYEQYF
TRBJ1-1 TRBV5-1 - few TGCGCCAGCAGCTTGGTGGAGTACACTGAAGCTTTCTTT CASSLVEYTEAFF
TRBJ2-1 TRBV21-1 - many TGTGCCAGCAGTGGTGAGCAGTTCTTC CASSGEQFF
TRBJ1-1 TRBV7-3 - - TGTGCCAGCAGTCTTACCATGAACACTGAAGCTTTCTTT CASSLTMNTEAFF
TRBJ2-5 TRBV9 TRBD2 - TGTGCCAGCAGCGTCCAAGCGGGAGCCCAAGAGACCCAGTACTTC CASSVQAGAQETQYF
TRBJ2-1 TRBV7-3 - few TGTGCCAGCAGCTTAACGAAGTCTAGGCATAAGGTAATTAGCTCCTACAATGAGCAGTTCTTC CASSLTKSRHKVISSYNEQFF
TRBJ2-2 TRBV14 - - TGTGCCAGCAGCCAAGAGCGGCAGGGCACCGGGGAGCTGTTTTTT CASSQERQGTGELFF
TRBJ2-5 TRBV12-5 - - TGTGCTAGTGGTTCCTTTCCCCGGCCGAAACCGTCTCAAGAGACCCAGTACTTC CASGSFPRPKPSQETQYF
TRBJ2-7 TRBV7-2 TRBD1 few TGTGCCAGCCTATCGGACAGGGGAAAACACGAGCAGTACTTC CASLSDRGKHEQYF
TRBJ2-1 TRBV2 - - TGTGCCAGCAGTCGAGGCCACTACAATGAGCAGTTCTTC CASSRGHYNEQFF
TRBJ2-1 TRBV7-9 TRBD2 - TGTGCCAGCAGAGAATACAGCGGGAGTTACAATGAGCAGTTCTTC CASREYSGSYNEQFF
TRBJ1-2 TRBV28 - - TGTGCCAGCAGTTTAAGTGGGGGGCCGGGCTACACCTTC CASSLSGGPGYTF
TRBJ1-2 TRBV7-9 - many TGTGCCAGCAGCTTAGTTGGGGGATTCGGCTACACCTTC CASSLVGGFGYTF
TRBJ2-6 TRBV5-1 - few TGCGCCAGCAGCTTGGAGAAGGCCAACGTCCTGACTTTC CASSLEKANVLTF
TRBJ1-4 TRBV7-9 - few TGTGCCAGCAGCGGATCAGGGATGTGGGAAAAACTGTTTTTT CASSGSGMWEKLFF
TRBJ2-7 TRBV5-1 TRBD2 - TGCGCCAGCAGCTTGGCCGGAGCGGGAGAAAGGTCCTACGAGCAGTACTTC CASSLAGAGERSYEQYF
TRBJ1-2 TRBV10-3 - - TGTGCCATCACAGAGGGGCAGGGGCGCGACTATGGCTACACCTTC CAITEGQGRDYGYTF
TRBJ1-2 TRBV6-6 TRBD1 - TGTGCCAGCAGTAACAGGGGAATGAGTGGCTATGGCTACACCTTC CASSNRGMSGYGYTF
TRBJ1-1 TRBV20-1 - few TGCAGTGCTAGGATCCTCACTGAAGCTTTCTTT CSARILTEAFF